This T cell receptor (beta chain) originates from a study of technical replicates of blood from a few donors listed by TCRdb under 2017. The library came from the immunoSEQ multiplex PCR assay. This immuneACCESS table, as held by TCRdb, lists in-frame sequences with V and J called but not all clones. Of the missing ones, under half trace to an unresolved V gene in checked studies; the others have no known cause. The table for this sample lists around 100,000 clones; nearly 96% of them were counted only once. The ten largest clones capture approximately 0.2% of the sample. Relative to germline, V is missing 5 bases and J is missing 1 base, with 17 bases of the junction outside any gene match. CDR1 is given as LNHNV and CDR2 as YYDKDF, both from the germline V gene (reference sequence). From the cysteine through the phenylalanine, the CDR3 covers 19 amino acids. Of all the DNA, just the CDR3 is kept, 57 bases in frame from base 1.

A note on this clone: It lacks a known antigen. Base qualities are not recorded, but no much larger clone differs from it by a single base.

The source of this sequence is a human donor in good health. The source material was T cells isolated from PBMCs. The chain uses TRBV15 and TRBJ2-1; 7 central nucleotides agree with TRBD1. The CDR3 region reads CATSGIQTGPSRSYNEQFF. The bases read TGTGCCACCAGCGGAATACAGACAGGGCCGAGTAGATCCTACAATGAGCAGTTCTTC.